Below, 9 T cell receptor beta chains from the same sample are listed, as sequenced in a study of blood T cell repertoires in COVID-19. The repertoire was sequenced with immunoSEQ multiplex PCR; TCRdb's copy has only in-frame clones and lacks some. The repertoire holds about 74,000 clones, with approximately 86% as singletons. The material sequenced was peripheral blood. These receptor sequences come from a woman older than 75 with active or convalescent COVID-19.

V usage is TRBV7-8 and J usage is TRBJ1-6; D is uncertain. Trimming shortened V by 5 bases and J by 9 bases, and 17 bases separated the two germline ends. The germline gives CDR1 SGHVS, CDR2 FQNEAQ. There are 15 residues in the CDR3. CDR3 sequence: CASSERERSGSPLHF. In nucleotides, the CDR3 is TGTGCCAGCAGCGAAAGAGAACGATCGGGTTCACCCCTCCACTTT.

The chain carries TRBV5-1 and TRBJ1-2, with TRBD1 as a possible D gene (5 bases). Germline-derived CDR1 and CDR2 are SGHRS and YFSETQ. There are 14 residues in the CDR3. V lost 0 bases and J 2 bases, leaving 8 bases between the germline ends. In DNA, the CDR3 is TGCGCCAGCAGCTTGGTCGCAGGGAACTATGGCTACACCTTC. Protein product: CASSLVAGNYGYTF. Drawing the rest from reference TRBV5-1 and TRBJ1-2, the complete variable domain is KAGVTQTPRYLIKTRGQQVTLSCSPISGHRSVSWYQQTPGQGLQFLFEYFSETQRNKGNFPGRFSGRQFSNSRSEMNVSTLELGDSALYLCASSLVAGNYGYTFGSGTRLTVV.

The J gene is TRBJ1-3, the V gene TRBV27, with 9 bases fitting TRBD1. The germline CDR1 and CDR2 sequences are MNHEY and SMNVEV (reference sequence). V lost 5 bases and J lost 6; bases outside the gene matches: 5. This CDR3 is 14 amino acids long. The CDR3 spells CASSPGQGVNTIYF. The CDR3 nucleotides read TGTGCCAGCAGTCCGGGACAGGGTGTAAACACCATATATTTT.

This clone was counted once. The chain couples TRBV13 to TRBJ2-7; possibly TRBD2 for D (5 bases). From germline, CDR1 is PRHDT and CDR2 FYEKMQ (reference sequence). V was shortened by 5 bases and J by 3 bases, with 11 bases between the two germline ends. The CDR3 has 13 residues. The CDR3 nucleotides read TGTGCCAGCAGCACGGAGGTCGACTACGAGCAGTACTTC. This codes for CASSTEVDYEQYF. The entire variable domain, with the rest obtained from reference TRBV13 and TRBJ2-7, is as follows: AAGVIQSPRHLIKEKRETATLKCYPIPRHDTVYWYQQGPGQDPQFLISFYEKMQSDKGSIPDRFSAQQFSDYHSELNMSSLELGDSALYFCASSTEVDYEQYFGPGTRLTVT.

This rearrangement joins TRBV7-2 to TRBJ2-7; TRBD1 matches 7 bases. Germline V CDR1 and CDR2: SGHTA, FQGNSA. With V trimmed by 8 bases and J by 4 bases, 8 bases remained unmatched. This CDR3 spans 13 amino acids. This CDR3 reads CASQGTDRYEQYF. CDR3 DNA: TGTGCCAGCCAAGGGACAGATCGGTACGAGCAGTACTTC.

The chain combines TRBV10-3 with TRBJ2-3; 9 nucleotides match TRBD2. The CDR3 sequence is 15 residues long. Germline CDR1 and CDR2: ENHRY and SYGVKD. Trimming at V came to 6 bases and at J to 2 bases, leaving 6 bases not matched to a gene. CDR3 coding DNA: TGTGCCATCAGGGAAGGACTAGCGAACACAGATACGCAGTATTTT. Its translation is CAIREGLANTDTQYF.

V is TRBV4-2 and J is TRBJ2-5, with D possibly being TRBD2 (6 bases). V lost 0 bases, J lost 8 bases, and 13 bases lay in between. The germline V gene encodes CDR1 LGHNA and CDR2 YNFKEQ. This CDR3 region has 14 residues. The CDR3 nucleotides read TGTGCCAGCAGCCAAGAGGCCCCCGGGACTACCCAGTACTTC. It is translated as CASSQEAPGTTQYF.

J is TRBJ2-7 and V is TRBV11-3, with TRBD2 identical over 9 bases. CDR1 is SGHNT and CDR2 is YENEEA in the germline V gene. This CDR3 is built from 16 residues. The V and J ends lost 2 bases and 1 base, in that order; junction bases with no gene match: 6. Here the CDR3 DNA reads TGTGCCAGCAGCTTAAGGCTAGCGGGAATTTCCTACGAGCAGTACTTC. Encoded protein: CASSLRLAGISYEQYF.

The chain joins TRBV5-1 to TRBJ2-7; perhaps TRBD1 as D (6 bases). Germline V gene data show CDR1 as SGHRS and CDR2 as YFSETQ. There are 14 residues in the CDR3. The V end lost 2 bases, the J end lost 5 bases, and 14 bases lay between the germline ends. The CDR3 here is CASSFTGFRDEQYF. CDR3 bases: TGCGCCAGCAGCTTTACAGGGTTTCGGGACGAGCAGTACTTC.